These T cell receptor beta chains were read from a single sample in a study of shared clonotypes between healthy human individuals. Generated by immunoSEQ multiplex PCR, the TCRdb table keeps only in-frame clones and is missing some. Here the sample spans around 620,000 clones, about 95% being singletons. Sequenced material: naive CD8+ T cells sorted from blood. These receptor sequences come from a woman between 25 and 40 years old in good health. Each CDR3 is given with its conserved first and last residue. The D gene is left open where the match is weak. Size is omitted from some rows. Given values are once, few, many or a class for expanded clones.

d_call: .; clone_size: .; cdr3_length: 13; j_call: TRBJ2-6; v_call: TRBV29-1; cdr3_aa: CSARLSGANVLTF; cdr3_nt: TGCAGCGCCAGACTCTCTGGGGCCAACGTCCTGACTTTC
d_call: TRBD1; clone_size: .; cdr3_length: 14; j_call: TRBJ1-1; v_call: TRBV5-4; cdr3_aa: CASSLDRVGTEAFF; cdr3_nt: TGTGCCAGCAGCCTTGACAGGGTCGGAACTGAAGCTTTCTTT
d_call: TRBD2; clone_size: .; cdr3_length: 16; j_call: TRBJ2-5; v_call: TRBV6-5; cdr3_aa: CASSLLVRLAQETQYF; cdr3_nt: TGTGCCAGCAGTTTACTAGTCCGACTAGCTCAAGAGACCCAGTACTTC
d_call: .; clone_size: .; cdr3_length: 14; j_call: TRBJ1-2; v_call: TRBV10-3; cdr3_aa: CAISAGGSNYGYTF; cdr3_nt: TGTGCCATCTCCGCTGGGGGGAGTAACTATGGCTACACCTTC
d_call: .; clone_size: .; cdr3_length: 11; j_call: TRBJ2-1; v_call: TRBV20-1; cdr3_aa: CSGEGGIEQFF; cdr3_nt: TGCAGTGGGGAAGGGGGGATTGAGCAGTTCTTC
d_call: TRBD1; clone_size: .; cdr3_length: 14; j_call: TRBJ2-7; v_call: TRBV27; cdr3_aa: CASSWTGAQSEQYF; cdr3_nt: TGTGCCAGCAGTTGGACAGGGGCTCAGTCCGAGCAGTACTTC
d_call: TRBD1; clone_size: .; cdr3_length: 15; j_call: TRBJ1-2; v_call: TRBV5-6; cdr3_aa: CASSLGGQGFYGYTF; cdr3_nt: TGTGCCAGCAGCTTGGGTGGACAGGGATTCTATGGCTACACCTTC
d_call: TRBD1; clone_size: .; cdr3_length: 14; j_call: TRBJ1-1; v_call: TRBV19; cdr3_aa: CASSPPQGATEAFF; cdr3_nt: TGTGCCAGTAGTCCCCCTCAGGGGGCCACTGAAGCTTTCTTT
d_call: TRBD1; clone_size: .; cdr3_length: 15; j_call: TRBJ2-7; v_call: TRBV13; cdr3_aa: CASSLTSDRDYEQYF; cdr3_nt: TGTGCCAGCAGCTTAACTTCTGACAGGGACTACGAGCAGTACTTC
d_call: TRBD2; clone_size: .; cdr3_length: 15; j_call: TRBJ2-7; v_call: TRBV19; cdr3_aa: CASSAGLAGAYEQYF; cdr3_nt: TGTGCCAGTAGTGCAGGACTAGCGGGCGCCTACGAGCAGTACTTC
d_call: .; clone_size: .; cdr3_length: 17; j_call: TRBJ2-2; v_call: TRBV13; cdr3_aa: CASSLKGQKANTGELFF; cdr3_nt: TGTGCCAGCAGTTTAAAAGGACAGAAAGCGAACACCGGGGAGCTGTTTTTT
d_call: .; clone_size: .; cdr3_length: 17; j_call: TRBJ1-2; v_call: TRBV4-1; cdr3_aa: CASSQISYRKPYYGYTF; cdr3_nt: TGCGCCAGCAGCCAGATCTCCTACAGGAAACCCTACTATGGCTACACCTTC
d_call: .; clone_size: .; cdr3_length: 12; j_call: TRBJ2-1; v_call: TRBV5-1; cdr3_aa: CASSPYGNEQFF; cdr3_nt: TGCGCCAGCAGCCCGTACGGCAATGAGCAGTTCTTC
d_call: TRBD2; clone_size: .; cdr3_length: 16; j_call: TRBJ2-7; v_call: TRBV11-2; cdr3_aa: CASSLVGGRPSYEQYF; cdr3_nt: TGTGCCAGCAGCTTAGTTGGCGGGAGGCCCTCCTACGAGCAGTACTTC
d_call: .; clone_size: few; cdr3_length: 14; j_call: TRBJ2-7; v_call: TRBV5-5; cdr3_aa: CASSSTERSYEQYF; cdr3_nt: TGTGCCAGCAGCTCGACAGAAAGAAGCTACGAGCAGTACTTC
d_call: .; clone_size: .; cdr3_length: 14; j_call: TRBJ2-5; v_call: TRBV6-9; cdr3_aa: CAIGLGVGQETQYF; cdr3_nt: TGTGCCATCGGATTGGGGGTAGGACAAGAGACCCAGTACTTC
d_call: .; clone_size: few; cdr3_length: 12; j_call: TRBJ2-7; v_call: TRBV2; cdr3_aa: CATADGDYEQYF; cdr3_nt: TGTGCCACCGCCGACGGAGACTACGAGCAGTACTTC
d_call: .; clone_size: once; cdr3_length: 17; j_call: TRBJ1-2; v_call: TRBV28; cdr3_aa: CASSPLDSESANYGYTF; cdr3_nt: TGTGCCAGCAGTCCTCTTGACAGTGAGTCGGCTAACTATGGCTACACCTTC
d_call: .; clone_size: .; cdr3_length: 13; j_call: TRBJ1-1; v_call: TRBV4-1; cdr3_aa: CASSQVGGSEAFF; cdr3_nt: TGCGCCAGCAGCCAAGTGGGGGGGTCTGAAGCTTTCTTT
d_call: .; clone_size: .; cdr3_length: 18; j_call: TRBJ2-1; v_call: TRBV7-9; cdr3_aa: CASSPPRGADRSYNEQFF; cdr3_nt: TGTGCCAGCAGCCCCCCGCGGGGAGCGGACCGCTCCTACAATGAGCAGTTCTTC
d_call: .; clone_size: .; cdr3_length: 16; j_call: TRBJ1-3; v_call: TRBV28; cdr3_aa: CASSMTGYSSGNTIYF; cdr3_nt: TGTGCCAGCAGTATGACGGGTTACAGCTCTGGAAACACCATATATTTT
d_call: .; clone_size: .; cdr3_length: 15; j_call: TRBJ2-7; v_call: TRBV13; cdr3_aa: CASSLAISPGSEQYF; cdr3_nt: TGTGCCAGCAGCTTAGCAATCTCCCCGGGCTCCGAGCAGTACTTC
d_call: .; clone_size: .; cdr3_length: 12; j_call: TRBJ1-2; v_call: TRBV5-6; cdr3_aa: CASSRRLAGYTF; cdr3_nt: TGTGCCAGCAGCCGGAGGTTGGCGGGCTACACCTTC
d_call: .; clone_size: .; cdr3_length: 13; j_call: TRBJ1-1; v_call: TRBV6-5; cdr3_aa: CASKSGGNTEAFF; cdr3_nt: TGTGCCAGCAAAAGCGGGGGGAACACTGAAGCTTTCTTT
d_call: .; clone_size: .; cdr3_length: 15; j_call: TRBJ1-4; v_call: TRBV5-1; cdr3_aa: CASSSQGDSNEKLFF; cdr3_nt: TGCGCCAGCAGCTCCCAGGGAGACAGTAATGAAAAACTGTTTTTT
d_call: TRBD1; clone_size: .; cdr3_length: 13; j_call: TRBJ2-7; v_call: TRBV19; cdr3_aa: CATGTGQAYEQYF; cdr3_nt: TGTGCCACTGGGACAGGTCAAGCCTACGAGCAGTACTTC
d_call: .; clone_size: .; cdr3_length: 13; j_call: TRBJ1-1; v_call: TRBV30; cdr3_aa: CAWSVLVNTEAFF; cdr3_nt: TGTGCCTGGAGTGTACTGGTGAACACTGAAGCTTTCTTT